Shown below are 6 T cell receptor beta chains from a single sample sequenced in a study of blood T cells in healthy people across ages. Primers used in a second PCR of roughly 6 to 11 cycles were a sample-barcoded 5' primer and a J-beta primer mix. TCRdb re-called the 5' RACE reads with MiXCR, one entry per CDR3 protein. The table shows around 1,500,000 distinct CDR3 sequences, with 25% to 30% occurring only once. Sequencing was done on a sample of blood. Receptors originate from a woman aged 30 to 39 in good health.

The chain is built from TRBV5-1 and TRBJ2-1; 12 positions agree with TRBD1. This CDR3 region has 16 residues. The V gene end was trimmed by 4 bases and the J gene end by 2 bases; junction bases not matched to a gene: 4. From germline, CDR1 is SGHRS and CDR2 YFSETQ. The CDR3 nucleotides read TGCGCCAGCAGCCTTCGGGACAGGGGGCCCTACAATGAGCAGTTCTTC. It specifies CASSLRDRGPYNEQFF.

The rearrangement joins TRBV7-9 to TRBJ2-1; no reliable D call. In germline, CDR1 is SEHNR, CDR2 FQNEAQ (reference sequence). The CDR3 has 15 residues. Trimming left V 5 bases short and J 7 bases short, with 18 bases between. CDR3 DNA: TGTGCCAGCAGCCTAAGACGGTCCGCGATAAATGAGCAGTTCTTC. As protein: CASSLRRSAINEQFF.

CDR3 bases: TGCAGTGCCCCCGGGGGACGGAATAATGAAAAACTGTTTTTT. Protein product: CSAPGGRNNEKLFF. The rearrangement uses TRBV20-1 and TRBJ1-4; the D gene is possibly TRBD1 (5 bases). The germline V and J ends were trimmed by 6 bases and 4 bases, with 15 bases remaining between them. Germline CDR1 reads DFQATT; CDR2 reads SNEGSKA (reference sequence). The CDR3 runs to 14 residues.

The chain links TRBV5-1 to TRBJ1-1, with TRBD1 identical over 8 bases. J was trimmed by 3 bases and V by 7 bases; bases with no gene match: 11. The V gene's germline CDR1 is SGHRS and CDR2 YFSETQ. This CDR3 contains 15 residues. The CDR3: CASGIATGGYTEAFF. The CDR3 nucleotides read TGCGCCAGCGGCATTGCTACAGGGGGATACACTGAAGCTTTCTTT.

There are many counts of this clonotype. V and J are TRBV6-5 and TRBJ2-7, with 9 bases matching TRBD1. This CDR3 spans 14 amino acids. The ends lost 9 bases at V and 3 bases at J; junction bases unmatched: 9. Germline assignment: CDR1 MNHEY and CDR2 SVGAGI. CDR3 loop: CASTQPGQGYEQYF. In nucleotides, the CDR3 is TGTGCCAGTACCCAACCGGGACAGGGCTACGAGCAGTACTTC.

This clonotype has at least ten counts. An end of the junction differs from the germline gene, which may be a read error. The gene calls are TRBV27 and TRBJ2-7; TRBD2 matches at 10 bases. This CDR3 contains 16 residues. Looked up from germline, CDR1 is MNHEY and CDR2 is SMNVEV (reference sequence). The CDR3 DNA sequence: TGTGCCAGCAGCTTATGGTCTAGCGGGGGATCCGACGAGCAGTACTTC. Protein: CASSLWSSGGSDEQYF.